These 4 T cell receptor beta chains came from one sample sequenced in a study of blood T cell repertoires in COVID-19. Assay: immunoSEQ multiplex PCR; the TCRdb copy retains only in-frame clones and omits some. Among about 34,000 clones listed, about nine tenths were seen once. Material: peripheral blood. Receptors originate from a human donor with active COVID-19. The donor label of this sample is uncertain.

The chain joins TRBV7-3 to TRBJ1-2, with D perhaps TRBD1 (5 bases). V lost 5 bases and J lost 5, with 12 bases in between. The CDR3 is 13 amino acids. CDR1 and CDR2 from the germline V gene are SGHTA and FQGTGA. The CDR3 coding sequence is TGTGCCAGCAGCCAGCAGGGTGTTTATGGCTACACCTTC. It specifies CASSQQGVYGYTF.

The CDR3 bases are TGTGCCAGCAGCCAGGGTACAGGGCAAGGGGCCCAGTACTTC. Protein: CASSQGTGQGAQYF. The rearrangement joins TRBV3-1 (or the pseudogene TRBV3-2) to TRBJ2-5, with a weak D call TRBD1 (6 bases). CDR3 length: 14 residues. The germline gives CDR1 LGHDT, CDR2 YNNKEL (reference sequence). V lost 3 bases to trimming and J lost 9 bases, with 17 bases between them.

This chain uses TRBV6-5 with TRBJ2-3, with D unclear. Germline CDR1 reads MNHEY; CDR2 reads SVGAGI. With 2 bases removed from V and 0 bases from J, the gap between germline ends came to 9 bases. The CDR3 extends over 15 amino acids. In DNA form, the CDR3 reads TGTGCCAGCAGTTACGGCATCTCTAGCACAGATACGCAGTATTTT. Translating gives CASSYGISSTDTQYF.

The rearrangement links TRBV7-3 to TRBJ2-1; 9 nucleotides line up with TRBD1. The J segment lost 4 bases and the V segment lost 0 bases, leaving 1 base of the junction unmatched. This CDR3 spans 15 amino acids. Per germline, CDR1 SGHTA and CDR2 FQGTGA. CDR3 region: CASSLTGQGYNEQFF. The DNA for the CDR3 is TGTGCCAGCAGCTTAACGGGACAGGGTTACAATGAGCAGTTCTTC. The complete variable domain, with remaining parts taken from reference TRBV7-3 and TRBJ2-1, reads GAGVSQTPSNKVTEKGKYVELRCDPISGHTALYWYRQSLGQGPEFLIYFQGTGAADDSGLPNDRFFAVRPEGSVSTLKIQRTERGDSAVYLCASSLTGQGYNEQFFGPGTRLTVL.